This TCR beta chain derives from a study of cytomegalovirus exposure and HLA in healthy donors. Comment on this clone: Its antigen remains unidentified.

PCR primers comprised 60 Vbeta and 13 Jbeta primers. Libraries were prepared by immunoSEQ multiplex PCR; TCRdb keeps only in-frame clonotypes and omits some of them. The sample shows 150,000 to 200,000 clones, approximately 79% of them seen only once. General observations from the study: Earlier analysis found most TCR beta V segments productive about 87% or about 30% of the time. Some V segments, TRBV6-2 and TRBV6-3 among them, were indistinguishable and were therefore excluded. There were some public TCRs occurring in many donors, but most TCR sequences were rare.

The CDR3 loop spans 12 amino acids. The germline V gene has CDR1 SGHDT and CDR2 YYEEEE. Trimming stripped 0 bases from V and 6 bases from J, with 5 bases between. The genes are TRBV5-6 and TRBJ2-3; D gene ambiguous. The sequence came from a woman aged 45-65 years in good health and CMV-seropositive. Sequencing was done on a sample of PBMCs. CDR3 loop: CASSLERDTQYF. DNA for the CDR3: TGTGCCAGCAGCTTGGAGAGGGATACGCAGTATTTT.